Below are 26 T cell receptor beta chains sequenced from a single sample in a study of OX40 agonist ivuxolimab in advanced cancers. Assay used: immunoSEQ multiplex PCR; TCRdb lists only in-frame clones, some missing. This sample yields tens of thousands of clones, of which 88% are seen a single time; 0.65% to 0.7% belongs to the top ten. This sample comprised CD4+ or CD8+ T cells sorted from blood, obtained in a trial of the OX40 agonist ivuxolimab. These receptor sequences come from an adult with an advanced solid tumor such as melanoma, head and neck, liver or kidney cancer.

The J gene is TRBJ1-2, the V gene TRBV10-1; no firm D call. V lost 3 bases to trimming and J lost 4 bases, with 9 bases between them. Germline CDR1 is WNHNN and CDR2 is SYGVQD (reference sequence). The CDR3 consists of 13 residues. The CDR3 bases are TGCGCCAGCAGTGAAACGGGCAGCTATGGCTACACCTTC. It is translated as CASSETGSYGYTF.

The genes are TRBV15 and TRBJ2-2; TRBD2 agrees at 8 bases. The length of the CDR3 is 16 residues. The junction had 6 bases not matched to a gene; V was cut back by 0 bases and J by 6 bases. The germline V gene has CDR1 LNHNV and CDR2 YYDKDF (reference sequence). CDR3 in DNA: TGTGCCACCAGCAGAGAATCGGGACTAGAGTCCGGGGAGCTGTTTTTT. It translates to CATSRESGLESGELFF. Together with reference TRBV15 and TRBJ2-2, the CDR3 gives the full variable domain: DAMVIQNPRYQVTQFGKPVTLSCSQTLNHNVMYWYQQKSSQAPKLLFHYYDKDFNNEADTPDNFQSRRPNTSFCFLDIRSPGLGDTAMYLCATSRESGLESGELFFGEGSRLTVL.

The CDR3 coding sequence is TGTGCCAGCTCACCTATGGATGCGAACACCGGGGAGCTGTTTTTT. Translated: CASSPMDANTGELFF. The chain is built from TRBV18 and TRBJ2-2; D uncertain. CDR3 size: 15 residues. Trimming shortened V by 3 bases and J by 0 bases, and 8 bases separated the two germline ends. Per the germline V gene, CDR1 is KGHSH and CDR2 is LQKENI.

The chain has TRBV5-1 and TRBJ2-5, with 9 positions matching TRBD1. Germline CDR1 is SGHRS and CDR2 is YFSETQ. The CDR3 sequence is 17 residues long. V lost 0 bases to trimming and J lost 0 bases; unmatched junction nucleotides: 6. The chain's CDR3 is CASSLAPGQGHQETQYF. In nucleotides, the CDR3 is TGCGCCAGCAGCTTGGCCCCGGGACAGGGCCACCAAGAGACCCAGTACTTC.

The chain has TRBV16 and TRBJ1-5, with a tentative D call TRBD1 (5 bases). Germline V gene data show CDR1 as KGHSY and CDR2 as FQNENV. There are 16 residues in the CDR3. The V end was cut by 2 bases, the J end by 1 base, with 12 bases between. The CDR3 region is CASSQESGFSNQPQHF. The CDR3, as DNA: TGTGCCAGCAGCCAAGAATCAGGGTTCAGCAATCAGCCCCAGCATTTT.

The chain recombines TRBV7-9 with TRBJ2-1; D is undetermined. Germline assignment: CDR1 SEHNR and CDR2 FQNEAQ (reference sequence). The CDR3 spans 12 residues. The V gene lost 2 bases and the J gene lost 10 bases, with 9 bases spanning the gap. This CDR3 reads CASSLSSGEQFF. CDR3 nucleotides: TGTGCCAGCAGCTTAAGTTCTGGCGAGCAGTTCTTC.

In its sample, this clone was seen once. The chain uses TRBV15 and TRBJ1-5; tentative D call: TRBD1 (6 bases). Deletions cut 3 bases from V and 6 bases from J, with 18 bases between. In germline, CDR1 is LNHNV, CDR2 YYDKDF (reference sequence). CDR3 length: 16 residues. CDR3 residues: CATSSLLGDITQPQHF. CDR3 nucleotide sequence: TGTGCCACCAGCAGCCTTTTGGGGGACATTACTCAGCCCCAGCATTTT.

V gene TRBV29-1 combines with J gene TRBJ1-5; a weak D match, TRBD1 (5 bases). The V end lost 5 bases, the J end lost 1 base, and 27 bases lay between the germline ends. This CDR3 has 19 amino acids. CDR1 and CDR2 (germline): SQVTM, ANQGSEA. The CDR3 region is CSVPPEGEARGASNQPQHF. CDR3 nucleotides: TGCAGCGTTCCTCCAGAAGGGGAAGCCCGCGGAGCAAGCAATCAGCCCCAGCATTTT.

The J gene is TRBJ2-7, the V gene TRBV6-5; tentatively, D is TRBD1 or TRBD2 (5 bases each). V lost 5 bases and J lost 6, with 17 bases in between. Germline assignment: CDR1 MNHEY and CDR2 SVGAGI. This CDR3 region has 14 residues. CDR3 coding DNA: TGTGCCAGCAGTAGGGGACCGGACTTACCCGAGCAGTACTTC. Its translation is CASSRGPDLPEQYF.

V and J are TRBV6-6 and TRBJ2-2, with a possible D match to TRBD2 (6 bases). CDR1 and CDR2 from the germline V gene are MNHNY and SVGAGI (reference sequence). Trimming took 5 bases from V and 4 from J, leaving 14 bases between them. CDR3 size: 15 residues. The CDR3 coding sequence is TGTGCCAGCAGTCTCGGGGGAGCGACCACCGGGGAGCTGTTTTTT. It codes for CASSLGGATTGELFF.

The V and J genes are TRBV9 and TRBJ2-5; TRBD1 matches 8 bases. V lost 0 bases to trimming and J lost 5 bases; unmatched junction nucleotides: 6. The V gene's germline CDR1 is SGDLS and CDR2 YYNGEE. The length of the CDR3 is 15 residues. CDR3 bases: TGTGCCAGCAGCGTAGGGTCAAACAGGGGGGAGACCCAGTACTTC. Protein product: CASSVGSNRGETQYF.

This chain's CDR3 is CSVERNRDSEQYF. The CDR3 DNA is TGCAGCGTTGAAAGGAATCGGGACAGCGAGCAGTACTTC. This sequence joins TRBV29-1 and TRBJ2-7; 7 bases are shared with TRBD1. V lost 2 bases, J lost 6 bases, and 7 bases stayed unmatched. Germline CDR1 reads SQVTM; CDR2 reads ANQGSEA. This CDR3 has 13 residues.

The J gene is TRBJ2-7, the V gene TRBV4-1; TRBD2 matches 7 bases. Germline V lookup: CDR1 MGHRA, CDR2 YSYEKL. This CDR3 has 16 residues. With 4 bases clipped from V and 7 bases from J, the junction kept 16 bases outside the gene matches. CDR3 nucleotide sequence: TGCGCCAGCAGCCGCCCGATAACCGGGACTAATCATGAGCAGTACTTC. Encoded protein: CASSRPITGTNHEQYF.

The chain has TRBV5-1 and TRBJ1-5; no firm D call. Germline assignment: CDR1 SGHRS and CDR2 YFSETQ. This CDR3 is 14 amino acids long. V was shortened by 0 bases and J by 5 bases, with 9 bases between the two germline ends. This CDR3 is CASSLAGQDQPQHF. Written as DNA, the CDR3 is TGCGCCAGCAGCTTGGCCGGTCAAGATCAGCCCCAGCATTTT.

CDR3 sequence: CASSNRNRAVNEQFF. The CDR3 region has the DNA TGTGCCAGCAGTAATAGGAATCGGGCGGTCAATGAGCAGTTCTTC. The gene calls are TRBV2 and TRBJ2-1; D gene unclear. The CDR3 has 15 residues. V lost 5 bases and J lost 6, with 17 bases in between. Germline loops: CDR1 SNHLY, CDR2 FYNNEI.

The chain carries TRBV4-2 and TRBJ2-1, with D possibly matching TRBD1 (5 bases). CDR1 is LGHNA, CDR2 YNFKEQ, per germline. The CDR3 loop spans 16 amino acids. Trimming shortened V by 0 bases and J by 7 bases, and 16 bases separated the two germline ends. The CDR3 is CASSQDIGAGNNEQFF. CDR3 nucleotides: TGTGCCAGCAGCCAAGATATTGGGGCAGGGAATAATGAGCAGTTCTTC.

The rearrangement uses TRBV11-2 and TRBJ1-5; D call uncertain. The V gene lost 5 bases and the J gene lost 3 bases, with 17 bases spanning the gap. From germline, CDR1 is SGHAT and CDR2 FQNNGV. The CDR3 length is 16 residues. Here the CDR3 reads CASSTSSVGINQPQHF. The CDR3 DNA reads TGTGCCAGCAGCACCTCCTCGGTGGGGATCAATCAGCCCCAGCATTTT.

The chain links TRBV28 to TRBJ2-7; D is tentatively TRBD1 or TRBD2 (5 bases each). Germline V gene sequence: CDR1 MDHEN, CDR2 SYDVKM. With 7 bases removed from V and 0 bases from J, the gap between germline ends came to 13 bases. The CDR3 contains 14 residues. This CDR3 is CASTTGTFSYEQYF. The CDR3 coding sequence is TGTGCCAGCACCACGGGGACGTTCTCCTACGAGCAGTACTTC.

The chain carries TRBV18 and TRBJ2-7; tentatively, D is TRBD2 (6 bases). V was clipped by 6 bases and J by 5 bases, with 11 bases between them. CDR1 is KGHSH, CDR2 LQKENI, per germline. The CDR3 has 12 residues. The CDR3 reads CASSPGAHEQYF. CDR3 nucleotide sequence: TGTGCCAGCTCCCCGGGAGCCCACGAGCAGTACTTC.

The V call is TRBV28, the J call TRBJ2-7, with 7 positions matching TRBD2. Germline V lookup: CDR1 MDHEN, CDR2 SYDVKM. This CDR3 contains 15 residues. V lost 6 bases to trimming and J lost 7 bases; unmatched junction nucleotides: 15. The CDR3, as DNA: TGTGCCAGCAGCTCACTCCAAGCGGGGCCCGGGGAGCAGTACTTC. Protein product: CASSSLQAGPGEQYF.

The genes are TRBV25-1 and TRBJ2-3; D perhaps matches TRBD1 (6 bases). This CDR3 spans 15 amino acids. Trimming left V 7 bases short and J 2 bases short, with 16 bases between. Germline CDR1 reads MGHDK; CDR2 reads SYGVNS. This chain's CDR3 is CASTPPGDVTDTQYF. DNA of the CDR3: TGTGCCAGCACCCCGCCAGGGGATGTCACAGATACGCAGTATTTT. Filled out from reference TRBV25-1 and TRBJ2-3, the complete variable domain reads EADIYQTPRYLVIGTGKKITLECSQTMGHDKMYWYQQDPGMELHLIHYSYGVNSTEKGDLSSESTVSRIRTEHFPLTLESARPSHTSQYLCASTPPGDVTDTQYFGPGTRLTVL.

This rearrangement joins TRBV28 to TRBJ1-5; 8 bases are shared with TRBD1. Germline V lookup: CDR1 MDHEN, CDR2 SYDVKM. CDR3 length: 14 amino acids. V lost 8 bases and J lost 7; bases outside the gene matches: 10. The CDR3 DNA is TGTGCCAGCTGTCAGGGACAGGTCTGGCAGCCCCAGCATTTT. This translates into CASCQGQVWQPQHF.

The V call is TRBV27, the J call TRBJ2-1; 9 bases are shared with TRBD2. Looked up from germline, CDR1 is MNHEY and CDR2 is SMNVEV (reference sequence). The CDR3 sequence is 16 residues long. V trimming: 6 bases; J trimming: 0 bases; junction bases outside the gene matches: 6. CDR3 residues: CASRASGIRSYNEQFF. The CDR3 DNA sequence: TGTGCCAGCAGGGCTAGCGGGATTCGCTCCTACAATGAGCAGTTCTTC.

The chain recombines TRBV5-1 with TRBJ1-4; no clear D. V lost 0 bases, J lost 7 bases, and 13 bases lay in between. Germline V gene lookup returns CDR1 SGHRS and CDR2 YFSETQ. The CDR3 has 15 residues. CDR3 bases: TGCGCCAGCAGCTTGGAAGGGAGGACGTCTGAAAAACTGTTTTTT. Its translation: CASSLEGRTSEKLFF.

V is TRBV10-3 and J is TRBJ2-5; a possible D gene is TRBD2 (5 bases). This CDR3 has 13 amino acids. The V end was cut by 9 bases, the J end by 7 bases, with 18 bases between. CDR1 and CDR2 (germline): ENHRY, SYGVKD. The CDR3 DNA follows: TGTGCCATACGAGGTGCCGGGATCGTGACCCAGTACTTC. It is translated as CAIRGAGIVTQYF.

The CDR3 nucleotides are TGTGCCAGCAGCGTAGGGCGGGGTAGGAGCACAGATACGCAGTATTTT. It yields the protein CASSVGRGRSTDTQYF. The rearrangement joins TRBV9 to TRBJ2-3; D is possibly TRBD2 (6 bases). Per the germline V gene, CDR1 is SGDLS and CDR2 is YYNGEE. The CDR3 sequence is 16 residues long. V lost 0 bases to trimming and J lost 0 bases, with 11 bases between them.